This TCR beta chain was found in a study of blood T cell repertoires in COVID-19. About the study: Researchers got acute and convalescent COVID-19 samples from the United States, Italy and Spain. Sample material is recorded as cDNA or gDNA derived from T cells, B-cell-depleted T cells, or PBMCs.

Germline values: CDR1 SGHTS, CDR2 YDEGEE. This CDR3 is 15 amino acids long. J lost 0 bases, V lost 4 bases, and 6 bases had no gene match. This clone occurred once. TCRdb keeps only in-frame clones here, not all; method: immunoSEQ multiplex PCR. The data show fewer than 110,000 clones, about 85% seen once. The receptor's source is a man over 45 in a cohort sampled during active COVID-19. The J gene is TRBJ1-1, the V gene TRBV5-8; 7 nucleotides align to TRBD1. Sequencing was carried out using peripheral blood. The CDR3 nucleotides read TGTGCCAGCAGCAGAACCGGGACAGTGAACACTGAAGCTTTCTTT. Encoded protein: CASSRTGTVNTEAFF.